The rows below give T cell receptor beta chains drawn from one sample of a study of T cell responses to AZD1222 COVID-19 vaccine. Only in-frame clones appear in the TCRdb table, and some are missing; sequencing was by immunoSEQ multiplex PCR. Of about 180,000 clones detected, around 90% appear once; the ten largest clones hold around 2.6%. The material sequenced was peripheral blood, taken on day 0 of AZD1222 vaccination. These receptors came from an adult in good health. CDR3s include the opening cysteine and the closing phenylalanine or tryptophan. The D gene is left open where the match is weak. Where a row states a size, it is once, few, many or the class of an expanded clone; other rows omit it.

TRBJ2-6	TRBD1	-	TRBV10-2	TGCGCCAGCTGGGGGACAGGGGGGTCGGAAGCTGGGGCCAACGTCCTGACTTTC	CASWGTGGSEAGANVLTF
TRBJ2-5	-	-	TRBV5-1	TGCGCCAGCAGCCCGGGGCAGCAAGAGACCCAGTACTTC	CASSPGQQETQYF
TRBJ2-7	TRBD2	-	TRBV4-1	TGCGCCAGCAGCCCTGGGGGGGGTGGCGGGAGTAGCTCCTACGAGCAGTACTTC	CASSPGGGGGSSSYEQYF
TRBJ1-6	-	-	TRBV6-4	TGTGCCAGCAGTGAGGAACAGGCTAATTCACCCCTCCACTTT	CASSEEQANSPLHF
TRBJ2-3	-	-	TRBV13	TGTGCCAGCAGCTTACGGGGAAAGAGAGATACGCAGTATTTT	CASSLRGKRDTQYF
TRBJ2-1	-	-	TRBV2	TGTGCCAGCAGTGGATCGGGTAATGAGCAGTTCTTC	CASSGSGNEQFF
TRBJ2-2	TRBD2	-	TRBV6-1	TGTGCCAGCAGTGAACATATAACTTGGCGGGAGGACACCGGGGAGCTGTTTTTT	CASSEHITWREDTGELFF
TRBJ2-3	-	-	TRBV12-3/TRBV12-4	TGTGCCATTAGAGGGAGGGGGCCGCAGTATTTT	CAIRGRGPQYF
TRBJ1-1	TRBD1	-	TRBV30	TGTGCCTGGAGTGGGACAGGCCAGATGAACACTGAAGCTTTCTTT	CAWSGTGQMNTEAFF
TRBJ2-1	-	-	TRBV24-1	TGTGCCACCAGTGGTAGCGTAGGACGGAGCTCCTACAATGAGCAGTTCTTC	CATSGSVGRSSYNEQFF
TRBJ2-1	-	-	TRBV6-1	TGTGCCAGCAGTGAGGGGCTTTATGAGCAGTTCTTC	CASSEGLYEQFF
TRBJ2-3	TRBD2	-	TRBV18	TGTGCCAGCTCACGATCCACTAGCGGGAGCTCAGATACGCAGTATTTT	CASSRSTSGSSDTQYF
TRBJ2-6	-	-	TRBV11-2	TGTGCCAGCAGCCCTCCCGAGAGGGCCAACGTCCTGACTTTC	CASSPPERANVLTF
TRBJ1-1	-	-	TRBV20-1	TGCAGTGCTAGTCTTGGGCCCATGAACACTGAAGCTTTCTTT	CSASLGPMNTEAFF
TRBJ2-2	TRBD2	-	TRBV2	TGTGCCAGCAGTTCCGGGAGGGAGACCGGGGAGCTGTTTTTT	CASSSGRETGELFF
TRBJ1-1	-	-	TRBV11-2	TGTGCCAGCAGCTTAGATTCCAGGCTGGGGGATGAAGCTTTCTTT	CASSLDSRLGDEAFF
TRBJ1-5	TRBD1	-	TRBV4-1	TGCGCCAGCAGCCCCGCGCACAGGGGTGTAGAGCCCCAGCATTTT	CASSPAHRGVEPQHF
TRBJ1-1	-	-	TRBV7-9	TGTGCCAGCAGCTTAACGGAGAACACTGAAGCTTTCTTT	CASSLTENTEAFF
TRBJ2-1	TRBD2	-	TRBV30	TGTGCCTGGAGTGTGGGGGGGGCCTACAATGAGCAGTTCTTC	CAWSVGGAYNEQFF
TRBJ2-7	TRBD2	-	TRBV2	TGTGCCAGCACCTATAGCGGGGTTAGCTCCTACGAGCAGTACTTC	CASTYSGVSSYEQYF
TRBJ1-1	-	-	TRBV20-1	TGCAGTGCTAGGAGGGGTGAAGCTTTCTTT	CSARRGEAFF
TRBJ1-2	-	-	TRBV3-1/TRBV3-2	TGTGCCAGCAGCCAGGGTTTAAGGGGCGGCTACACCTTC	CASSQGLRGGYTF
TRBJ1-4	-	once	TRBV2	TGTGCCAGCATCAGGGGTCGGGGAGAAAAACTGTTTTTT	CASIRGRGEKLFF
TRBJ2-5	TRBD2	-	TRBV2	TGTGCCATCAGAGGACTAGCGGGAGGGAAAGGGGAAGAGACCCAGTACTTC	CAIRGLAGGKGEETQYF
TRBJ1-2	-	-	TRBV4-1	TGCGCCAGCAGCCAAGTCCCGGGTAACTATGGCTACACCTTC	CASSQVPGNYGYTF
TRBJ1-2	TRBD1	-	TRBV29-1	TGCAGCGTCACACCCGGTAGGGGGCACGACTATGGCTACACCTTC	CSVTPGRGHDYGYTF
TRBJ1-1	TRBD1	-	TRBV29-1	TGCAGCGTTGAAGACGACAGGGCAAACACTGAAGCTTTCTTT	CSVEDDRANTEAFF
TRBJ1-5	TRBD1	-	TRBV18	TGTGCCAGCTCACTCGACGACAGGGGGGTAAGGCAGCCCCAGCATTTT	CASSLDDRGVRQPQHF
TRBJ2-3	TRBD2	-	TRBV5-1	TGCGCCAGCAGCTTGTCGACTAGCGCAAGCACAGATACGCAGTATTTT	CASSLSTSASTDTQYF
TRBJ1-1	-	-	TRBV19	TGTGCCAGTAGCCACCTATCACGGATGAACACTGAAGCTTTCTTT	CASSHLSRMNTEAFF
TRBJ2-1	-	-	TRBV5-6	TGTGCCAGCAGCGGCCGGGGCCTGGGGCGCGAGGGTGAGCAGTTCTTC	CASSGRGLGREGEQFF
TRBJ1-2	-	-	TRBV3-1/TRBV3-2	TGTGCCAGCAGCACCCAAAATGGAGGCTACACCTTC	CASSTQNGGYTF
TRBJ2-1	-	-	TRBV14	TGTGCCAGCAGCCCCTGGGCGAGCTCCTACAATGAGCAGTTCTTC	CASSPWASSYNEQFF
TRBJ2-7	-	-	TRBV11-2	TGTGCCAGCAGCCCAACCGTCGGGACGTCCTACGAGCAGTACTTC	CASSPTVGTSYEQYF
TRBJ2-7	-	-	TRBV9	TGTGCCAGCAGCGTAGATCAGGGTTCCTACGAGCAGTACTTC	CASSVDQGSYEQYF